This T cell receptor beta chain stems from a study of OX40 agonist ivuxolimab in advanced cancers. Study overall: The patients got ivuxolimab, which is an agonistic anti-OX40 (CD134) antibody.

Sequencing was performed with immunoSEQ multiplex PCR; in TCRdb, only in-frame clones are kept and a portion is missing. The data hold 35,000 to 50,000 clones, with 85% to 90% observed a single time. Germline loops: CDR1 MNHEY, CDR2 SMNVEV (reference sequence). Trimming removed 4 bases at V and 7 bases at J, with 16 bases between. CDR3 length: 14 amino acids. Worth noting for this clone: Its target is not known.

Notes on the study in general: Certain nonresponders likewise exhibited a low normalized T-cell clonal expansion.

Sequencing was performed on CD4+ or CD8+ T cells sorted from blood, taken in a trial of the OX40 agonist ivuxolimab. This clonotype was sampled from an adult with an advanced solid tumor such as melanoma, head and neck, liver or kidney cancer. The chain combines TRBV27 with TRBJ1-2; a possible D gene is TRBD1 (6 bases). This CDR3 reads CASSSLAPRGGYTF. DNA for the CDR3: TGTGCCAGCAGTTCTCTAGCCCCCAGGGGTGGCTACACCTTC.